This T cell receptor beta chain emerged from a study of control samples from healthy donors and cancer patients. Repertoires were generated with immunoSEQ multiplex PCR, while TCRdb's copy carries only in-frame clones and drops some. The sample holds 100,000 to 120,000 clones, roughly 90% seen once. Germline lookup yields CDR1 MNHEY and CDR2 SVGAGI. The V and J ends lost 0 bases and 7 bases respectively, with 4 bases between them. This CDR3 region has 13 residues. V and J are TRBV6-5 and TRBJ1-6; D unresolved. The receptor was isolated from a woman aged 60 to 75 with lung cancer. The sample taken for sequencing was PBMCs. The CDR3 sequence is CASSYSPNSPLHF. The CDR3 nucleotides are TGTGCCAGCAGTTACTCGCCGAATTCACCCCTCCACTTT.